Included here is one T cell receptor beta chain sequence, with context. Its antigen is as yet unknown. The treatment denotes: over 15 received Ad26.COV2.S at low or high dose, single or two shots; 5 received placebo; per-sample allocation not given. Samples came from day 63 after the first vaccine or placebo injection. The entry originates in a study of Ad26.COV2.S vaccination and SARS-CoV-2 variants. Study summary: The trial was COV1001 and the donor's arm was Ad26.COV2.S. Once, or twice with 56 days between doses, Ad26.COV2.S was given intramuscularly. Study results and caveats: From the TCR breadth and depth analyses, total T cell responses may have been underestimated. The study found higher spike-specific TCR breadth in vaccine than placebo recipients.

This table comes from immunoSEQ multiplex PCR, and its TCRdb copy is limited to in-frame clones, with some not included. The top ten clones hold 6.4% of a sample with hundreds of thousands of clones, roughly 90% of them seen once. This CDR3 has 13 amino acids. The ends lost 9 bases at V and 0 bases at J; junction bases unmatched: 4. CDR1 is SGHDN, CDR2 FVKESK, per germline. This clonotype was sampled from a person between 18 and 59 years old who received the Ad26.COV2.S COVID-19 vaccine or a placebo. This sample comprised peripheral blood, obtained in a trial of Ad26.COV2.S vaccine versus placebo. The chain uses TRBV14 and TRBJ2-7; TRBD1 matches 8 bases. The CDR3 DNA follows: TGTGCCAGTCGGACAGGGAGCTCCTACGAGCAGTACTTC. Its translation is CASRTGSSYEQYF.